The 11 T cell receptor beta chains below all came from one sample that was sequenced in a study of blood T cell repertoires in COVID-19. Method: immunoSEQ multiplex PCR; TCRdb's copy keeps in-frame clones and lacks some. Of about 370,000 clones listed, around 92% were seen once; the top ten hold around 3%. Sequenced sample: peripheral blood. The receptors stem from a woman aged 25 to 39 with COVID-19, enrolled during active disease.

The chain uses TRBV6-5 and TRBJ1-5, with 7 bases lining up with TRBD1. Germline V gene lookup returns CDR1 MNHEY and CDR2 SVGAGI. The length of the CDR3 is 16 residues. J lost 2 bases, V lost 0 bases, and 4 bases had no gene match. CDR3 sequence (DNA): TGTGCCAGCAGTTACTCGATAGGGGGCGGCAATCAGCCCCAGCATTTT. It translates to CASSYSIGGGNQPQHF.

The chain combines TRBV10-3 with TRBJ1-1; no clear D gene. V lost 2 bases, J lost 12 bases, and 10 bases lay in between. The germline CDR1 and CDR2 sequences are ENHRY and SYGVKD. This CDR3 contains 11 residues. The CDR3 sequence: CAISEPRGTFF. The CDR3 DNA sequence: TGTGCCATCAGTGAGCCGCGGGGAACTTTCTTT.

V usage is TRBV7-8 and J usage is TRBJ1-2; no clear D gene. The V gene's germline CDR1 is SGHVS and CDR2 FQNEAQ. The CDR3 has 14 residues. With 0 bases removed from V and 0 bases from J, the gap between germline ends came to 5 bases. CDR3 sequence (DNA): TGTGCCAGCAGCTTAGCCGGGGCTAACTATGGCTACACCTTC. It translates to CASSLAGANYGYTF.

The chain employs TRBV2 and TRBJ1-4; D is possibly TRBD1 (6 bases). The V and J ends lost 6 bases and 0 bases respectively, with 11 bases between them. This CDR3 is 15 amino acids long. Germline CDR1 and CDR2: SNHLY and FYNNEI. The DNA of the CDR3 is TGTGCCAGCAGGGACAGTTCTGCAACTAATGAAAAACTGTTTTTT. This sequence encodes CASRDSSATNEKLFF.

The rearrangement joins TRBV2 to TRBJ2-7; D unresolved. Trimming cost V 5 bases and J 9 bases, with 17 bases left between them. The CDR3 is made up of 13 amino acids. Per the germline V gene, CDR1 is SNHLY and CDR2 is FYNNEI. CDR3: CASSTYSPGGQYF. The CDR3, as DNA: TGTGCCAGCAGTACCTATTCTCCGGGTGGGCAGTACTTC.

The chain has TRBV29-1 and TRBJ2-6; no clear D. The germline CDR1 and CDR2 sequences are SQVTM and ANQGSEA. V gave up 3 bases and J gave up 0 bases, with 6 bases separating them. This CDR3 has 14 amino acids. The CDR3 sequence: CSVDTRSGANVLTF. The CDR3 DNA is TGCAGCGTTGACACTCGCTCTGGGGCCAACGTCCTGACTTTC.

The chain joins TRBV7-8 to TRBJ1-1; no clear D. CDR3 length: 19 amino acids. CDR1 and CDR2 from the germline V gene are SGHVS and FQNEAQ. The V end lost 0 bases, the J end lost 3 bases, and 23 bases lay between the germline ends. CDR3 sequence: CASSLALKGEWRSHTEAFF. The CDR3 DNA reads TGTGCCAGCAGCTTAGCTCTAAAGGGTGAGTGGAGGTCGCACACTGAAGCTTTCTTT.

This clone was observed a handful of times. V gene TRBV2 combines with J gene TRBJ1-3, with D possibly being TRBD1 (6 bases). Trimming stripped 6 bases from V and 3 bases from J, with 12 bases between. CDR1 is SNHLY and CDR2 is FYNNEI in the germline V gene. The CDR3 spans 14 residues. DNA of the CDR3: TGTGCCAGCAGGGGGCAGGGGAGTGGAAACACCATATATTTT. Translating it yields CASRGQGSGNTIYF.

The genes are TRBV6-1 and TRBJ2-1, with 7 bases aligning to TRBD2. This CDR3 has 14 residues. Per germline, CDR1 MNHNS and CDR2 SASEGT. Trimming at V came to 2 bases and at J to 5 bases, leaving 3 bases not matched to a gene. CDR3 loop: CASSEMGTNNEQFF. The CDR3, as DNA: TGTGCCAGCAGTGAAATGGGGACTAACAATGAGCAGTTCTTC.

This chain links TRBV23-1 with TRBJ1-2, with D unclear. TRBV23-1 is known as an ORF, though its function is uncertain. This CDR3 comprises 17 residues. V was cut by 0 bases and J by 2 bases, with 16 bases left in between. CDR3 DNA sequence: TGCGCCAGCAGTCAATCGGTAAAGGGTTGGAGGAACTATGGCTACACCTTC. Its protein is CASSQSVKGWRNYGYTF.

The gene calls are TRBV19 and TRBJ1-3; D unclear. V was trimmed by 0 bases and J by 4 bases, leaving 19 bases between them. Per germline, CDR1 LNHDA and CDR2 SQIVND (reference sequence). CDR3 length equals 18 residues. The CDR3 coding sequence is TGTGCCAGTAGTATAGATGCTACGGCGACCCAGGCCGGAAACACCATATATTTT. Translating gives CASSIDATATQAGNTIYF.